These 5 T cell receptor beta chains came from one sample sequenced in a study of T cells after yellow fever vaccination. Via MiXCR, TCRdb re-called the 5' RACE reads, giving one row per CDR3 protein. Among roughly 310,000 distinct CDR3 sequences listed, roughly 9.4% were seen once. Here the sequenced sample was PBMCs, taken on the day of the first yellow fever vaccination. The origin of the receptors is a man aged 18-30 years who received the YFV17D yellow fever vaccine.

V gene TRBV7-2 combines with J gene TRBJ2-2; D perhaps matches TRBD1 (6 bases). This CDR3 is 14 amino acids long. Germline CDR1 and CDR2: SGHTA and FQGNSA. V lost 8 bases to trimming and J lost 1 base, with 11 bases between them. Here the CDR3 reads CASGPGQNTGELFF. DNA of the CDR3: TGTGCCAGCGGGCCGGGACAGAACACCGGGGAGCTGTTTTTT.

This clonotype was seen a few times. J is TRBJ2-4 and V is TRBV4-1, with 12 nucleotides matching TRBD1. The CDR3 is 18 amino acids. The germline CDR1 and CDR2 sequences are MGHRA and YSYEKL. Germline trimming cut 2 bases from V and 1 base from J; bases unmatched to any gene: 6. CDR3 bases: TGCGCCAGCAGCCAAAGGGGACAGGGGGCACGGGCCAAAAACATTCAGTACTTC. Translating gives CASSQRGQGARAKNIQYF.

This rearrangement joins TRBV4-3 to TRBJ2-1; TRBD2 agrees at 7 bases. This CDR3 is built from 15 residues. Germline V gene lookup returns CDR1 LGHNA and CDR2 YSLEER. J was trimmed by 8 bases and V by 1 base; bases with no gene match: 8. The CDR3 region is CASSQAGLRADEQFF. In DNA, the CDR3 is TGCGCCAGCAGCCAAGCGGGACTACGAGCGGATGAGCAGTTCTTC.

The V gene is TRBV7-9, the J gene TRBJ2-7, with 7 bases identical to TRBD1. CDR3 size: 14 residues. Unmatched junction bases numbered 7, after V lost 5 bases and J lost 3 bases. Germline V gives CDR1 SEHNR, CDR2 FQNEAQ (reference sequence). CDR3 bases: TGTGCCAGCAGCCCTGGGGACAGAAACTACGAGCAGTACTTC. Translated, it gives CASSPGDRNYEQYF.

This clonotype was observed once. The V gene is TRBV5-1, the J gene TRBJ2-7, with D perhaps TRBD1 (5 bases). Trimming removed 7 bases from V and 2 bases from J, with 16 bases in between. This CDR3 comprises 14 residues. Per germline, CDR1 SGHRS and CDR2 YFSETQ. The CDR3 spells CASRGQPDTYEQYF. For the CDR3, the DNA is TGCGCCAGCCGAGGACAACCGGACACCTACGAGCAGTACTTC.